This passage covers 19 T cell receptor beta chains from one sample sequenced in a study of chemoradiotherapy in HPV16-positive cancers (dated by TCRdb to the early 2020s). Library generation was performed with the immunoSEQ multiplex PCR assay. TCRdb mirrors the immuneACCESS table, restricted to in-frame sequences. Some clones are absent from its copies; in checked studies, under half trace to an unresolved V gene, and the reason for the others is unknown. This sample holds around 15,000 clones; roughly three quarters were observed only once. The top ten clones comprise approximately 11% of the sample. Sampling was conducted from a patient who underwent chemoradiotherapy. Every receptor here comes from a human donor with HPV-associated anogenital cancer.

The chain links TRBV13 to TRBJ1-1; D gene uncertain. CDR3 length: 12 residues. The ends were cut back, 5 bases at V and 5 bases at J, with 9 bases in the middle. The germline V gene encodes CDR1 PRHDT and CDR2 FYEKMQ (reference sequence). The CDR3 bases are TGTGCCAGCAGCCCCCAAGGGACTGAAGCTTTCTTT. It translates to CASSPQGTEAFF.

The sample holds one count of this clone. The chain joins TRBV28 to TRBJ1-5, with D possibly being TRBD1 (5 bases). Germline lookup yields CDR1 MDHEN and CDR2 SYDVKM. Trimming took off 3 bases at V and 4 bases at J, with 16 bases between the two ends. This CDR3 spans 16 amino acids. The CDR3 nucleotides read TGTGCCAGCAGTTTCACTGACAGAATTAGAAATCAGCCCCAGCATTTT. It encodes CASSFTDRIRNQPQHF. The variable domain in full, completed from reference TRBV28 and TRBJ1-5, reads DVKVTQSSRYLVKRTGEKVFLECVQDMDHENMFWYRQDPGLGLRLIYFSYDVKMKEKGDIPEGYSVSREKKERFSLILESASTNQTSMYLCASSFTDRIRNQPQHFGDGTRLSIL.

The chain has TRBV29-1 and TRBJ2-7; TRBD2 matches 9 bases. Per the germline V gene, CDR1 is SQVTM and CDR2 is ANQGSEA. Trimming removed 3 bases from V and 2 bases from J; junction bases left unmatched: 17. The CDR3 sequence is 18 residues long. In DNA form, the CDR3 reads TGCAGCGTTGAGGGTGGGTTTGAAGGGAGCGGGGGGCCCTACGAGCAGTACTTC. It is translated as CSVEGGFEGSGGPYEQYF.

The chain uses TRBV5-1 and TRBJ2-1, with D tentatively TRBD1 or TRBD2 (7 bases each). CDR3 length: 14 amino acids. With 4 bases removed from V and 8 bases from J, the gap between germline ends came to 16 bases. Germline values: CDR1 SGHRS, CDR2 YFSETQ. This CDR3 is CASSDPGGGDEQFF. The CDR3, as DNA: TGCGCCAGCAGCGATCCAGGGGGGGGCGATGAGCAGTTCTTC.

This clone showed up just a few times. The V gene is TRBV4-1, the J gene TRBJ2-7; D gene uncertain. In germline, CDR1 is MGHRA, CDR2 YSYEKL. Trimming pared 0 bases from V and 2 bases from J, leaving 8 bases between. The CDR3 extends over 14 amino acids. CDR3: CASSQDLYPYEQYF. CDR3 DNA: TGCGCCAGCAGCCAAGACCTCTACCCCTACGAGCAGTACTTC.

This clone was counted a few times. The chain employs TRBV7-3 and TRBJ1-2; 10 nucleotides agree with TRBD1. J lost 4 bases, V lost 5 bases, and 7 bases had no gene match. Germline CDR1 is SGHTA and CDR2 is FQGTGA. CDR3 length: 15 amino acids. The CDR3 reads CASSPGTGATYGYTF. CDR3 in DNA: TGTGCCAGCAGCCCGGGGACAGGGGCTACCTATGGCTACACCTTC.

V is TRBV5-4 and J is TRBJ2-7; D may be TRBD1 (6 bases). V shed 4 bases and J shed 1 base, with 9 bases lying between them. Germline V gives CDR1 SGHNT, CDR2 YYREEE (reference sequence). This CDR3 spans 13 amino acids. CDR3 bases: TGTGCCAGCAGCCATGGACAGTCCTACGAGCAGTACTTC. Translated: CASSHGQSYEQYF. Drawing the rest from reference TRBV5-4 and TRBJ2-7, the complete variable domain is ETGVTQSPTHLIKTRGQQVTLRCSSQSGHNTVSWYQQALGQGPQFIFQYYREEENGRGNFPPRFSGLQFPNYSSELNVNALELDDSALYLCASSHGQSYEQYFGPGTRLTVT.

The V call is TRBV5-4, the J call TRBJ1-1; D possibly corresponds to TRBD1 (5 bases). Germline values: CDR1 SGHNT, CDR2 YYREEE (reference sequence). The CDR3 runs to 14 residues. Trimming removed 1 base at V and 0 bases at J, with 7 bases between. CDR3 sequence (DNA): TGTGCCAGCAGCTTGAACAGGATGAACACTGAAGCTTTCTTT. It codes for CASSLNRMNTEAFF.

This clone is large by share. This chain links TRBV6-1 with TRBJ1-5; D is unresolved. Trimming left V 10 bases short and J 5 bases short, with 15 bases between. The germline CDR1 and CDR2 sequences are MNHNS and SASEGT. The CDR3 has 13 residues. This CDR3 is CATYQFCDQPQHF. In DNA, the CDR3 is TGTGCCACTTATCAGTTCTGCGATCAGCCCCAGCATTTT.

The chain carries TRBV2 and TRBJ2-7; unclear D gene. CDR3 length equals 14 residues. Deletions cut 2 bases from V and 2 bases from J, with 10 bases between. The germline gives CDR1 SNHLY, CDR2 FYNNEI. CDR3 loop: CASSESGLTYEQYF. The CDR3 DNA reads as TGTGCCAGCAGTGAATCAGGCTTGACCTACGAGCAGTACTTC.

The chain combines TRBV7-6 with TRBJ2-5; 7 positions match TRBD2. J lost 5 bases, V lost 3 bases, and 9 bases had no gene match. The germline CDR1 and CDR2 sequences are SGHVS and FNYEAQ. CDR3 length: 15 residues. For the CDR3, the DNA is TGTGCCAGCAGCTTTACGGGACTCGGGGGGGAGACCCAGTACTTC. Protein sequence: CASSFTGLGGETQYF. Full variable domain (outside the CDR3, taken from reference TRBV7-6 and TRBJ2-5): GAGVSQSPRYKVTKRGQDVALRCDPISGHVSLYWYRQALGQGPEFLTYFNYEAQQDKSGLPNDRFSAERPEGSISTLTIQRTEQRDSAMYRCASSFTGLGGETQYFGPGTRLLVL.

V usage is TRBV18 and J usage is TRBJ2-7, with D unclear. Germline values: CDR1 KGHSH, CDR2 LQKENI. This CDR3 comprises 13 residues. The V end lost 3 bases, the J end lost 7 bases, and 13 bases lay between the germline ends. The CDR3 spells CASSPNPLGEQYF. The CDR3 DNA reads TGTGCCAGCTCACCGAACCCCCTAGGAGAGCAGTACTTC. The full variable domain, rest sourced from reference TRBV18 and TRBJ2-7, is NAGVMQNPRHLVRRRGQEARLRCSPMKGHSHVYWYRQLPEEGLKFMVYLQKENIIDESGMPKERFSAEFPKEGPSILRIQQVVRGDSAAYFCASSPNPLGEQYFGPGTRLTVT.

The chain couples TRBV7-3 to TRBJ2-3; TRBD2 might be the D (5 bases). With 2 bases removed from V and 1 base from J, the gap between germline ends came to 7 bases. Per the germline V gene, CDR1 is SGHTA and CDR2 is FQGTGA. CDR3 size: 14 residues. CDR3 coding DNA: TGTGCCAGCAGCTTATACGGGGGCACAGATACGCAGTATTTT. Its translation is CASSLYGGTDTQYF.

This clone turned up a few times. The V gene is TRBV5-1, the J gene TRBJ2-7; 7 bases agree with TRBD1. The junction had 8 bases not matched to a gene; V was cut back by 4 bases and J by 1 base. This CDR3 region has 15 residues. From germline, CDR1 is SGHRS and CDR2 YFSETQ. The CDR3 DNA reads as TGCGCCAGCAGCCCTACTCCGGGACAGTCCTACGAGCAGTACTTC. Residues: CASSPTPGQSYEQYF.

This chain uses TRBV7-2 with TRBJ1-1, with TRBD1 identical over 8 bases. The length of the CDR3 is 14 residues. In germline, CDR1 is SGHTA, CDR2 FQGNSA. Trimming at V came to 6 bases and at J to 4 bases, leaving 7 bases not matched to a gene. The CDR3 region has the DNA TGTGCCAGCAGTGTCAGGGGGCGCGGCACTGAAGCTTTCTTT. Translation: CASSVRGRGTEAFF.

V and J are TRBV19 and TRBJ1-2; perhaps TRBD1 as D (5 bases). V was clipped by 3 bases and J by 3 bases, with 11 bases between them. CDR3 length equals 14 residues. The germline V gene encodes CDR1 LNHDA and CDR2 SQIVND (reference sequence). CDR3 region: CASSMRGVYYGYTF. The CDR3 nucleotides read TGTGCCAGTAGTATGCGAGGGGTGTACTATGGCTACACCTTC.

The chain joins TRBV28 to TRBJ2-6; D remains unclear. Germline V gene sequence: CDR1 MDHEN, CDR2 SYDVKM. V was cut by 6 bases and J by 7 bases, with 13 bases left in between. This CDR3 has 14 amino acids. In nucleotides, the CDR3 is TGTGCCAGCAGCCCCCCCGGCTCAGCCAACGTCCTGACTTTC. This encodes CASSPPGSANVLTF.

This clone has just a few counts. J is TRBJ1-3 and V is TRBV2, with unresolved D. V was shortened by 9 bases and J by 1 base, with 10 bases between the two germline ends. The germline V gene has CDR1 SNHLY and CDR2 FYNNEI. This CDR3 region has 13 residues. CDR3 region: CASTGLSGNTIYF. The CDR3 DNA follows: TGTGCCAGTACCGGGCTATCTGGAAACACCATATATTTT.

This chain links TRBV5-1 with TRBJ1-3; D remains unclear. CDR3 length equals 14 residues. Trimming pared 2 bases from V and 2 bases from J, leaving 8 bases between. CDR1 is SGHRS, CDR2 YFSETQ, per germline. The DNA of the CDR3 is TGCGCCAGCAGCTTCGGAGGGCCTGGAAACACCATATATTTT. Protein sequence: CASSFGGPGNTIYF.